Listed below are T cell receptor beta chains from one sample, sequenced in a study of esophageal squamous cell carcinoma tumors. TCRdb analysed the 5' RACE reads with MiXCR anew, one entry per CDR3 protein. The table lists 1,100 or so distinct CDR3 sequences, more than 10% of them singletons. Sequenced input: tumor tissue. These receptors were collected from a man aged 45-85 years with esophageal squamous cell carcinoma. Both conserved end residues are part of each CDR3. The D gene is left open where the match is weak. Clone size is stated in some rows and not others, as once, few, many or a class when expanded.

V	size	J	D	DNA	CDR3
TRBV12-5	large	TRBJ2-1	TRBD2	TGTGCTAGTGGTCCCCCGGCTAGCGGGAGATCCTACAATGAGCAGTTCTTC	CASGPPASGRSYNEQFF
TRBV19	few	TRBJ1-5	-	TGTGCCAGTAGTGCTCGATGGGGGCCCCAGCATTTT	CASSARWGPQHF
TRBV5-1	medium-sized	TRBJ1-1	TRBD1	TGCGCCAGCAGGATAGGACAGGCCGGGATGAACACTGAAGCTTTCTTT	CASRIGQAGMNTEAFF
TRBV27	medium-sized	TRBJ2-7	TRBD2	TGTGCCAGCAGTTTATCCCTAGCGGGTACCTACGAGCAGTACTTC	CASSLSLAGTYEQYF
TRBV7-9	few	TRBJ2-7	TRBD2	TGTGCCAGCAGCTTAGCGGGAGGGCCCCTCGCCGAGCAGTACTTC	CASSLAGGPLAEQYF
TRBV29-1	medium-sized	TRBJ2-7	-	TGCAGCGTTGATTATGGACCAGGGACCTACGAGCAGTACTTC	CSVDYGPGTYEQYF
TRBV7-6	medium-sized	TRBJ2-7	-	TGTGCCAGCAGCCAGCTAGCTAACTACGAGCAGTACTTC	CASSQLANYEQYF
TRBV20-1	medium-sized	TRBJ2-7	-	TGCAGTGCAACCCGGGCCTTTAACTTCGAGCAGTACTTC	CSATRAFNFEQYF
TRBV4-1	-	TRBJ2-4	-	TGCGCCAGCAGCCAAAAGAGAACGGAGGGAACAGCCAAAAACATTCAGTACTTC	CASSQKRTEGTAKNIQYF
TRBV20-1	-	TRBJ1-2	-	TGCAGTGCTAGAAAGGGTACTTATGGCTACACCTTC	CSARKGTYGYTF
TRBV7-6	medium-sized	TRBJ2-3	TRBD2	TGTGCCAGCAGCCGACTAGCGGGAGATGTAGATACGCAGTATTTT	CASSRLAGDVDTQYF
TRBV2	-	TRBJ2-2	TRBD1	TGTGCCAGCAGTGGCCGGGACAGGGGGGACGGGGAGCTGTTTTTT	CASSGRDRGDGELFF
TRBV28	few	TRBJ1-4	-	TGTGCCAGCAGTTTAAGGAGGTCCCGGAGATCTAATGAAAAACTGTTTTTT	CASSLRRSRRSNEKLFF
TRBV7-2	medium-sized	TRBJ2-1	TRBD2	TGTGCCAGCCGACTAGCGGGGATCTACAATGAGCAGTTCTTC	CASRLAGIYNEQFF
TRBV5-4	-	TRBJ2-5	TRBD2	TGTGCCAGCAGCATCGGGACTAGCGGTGAAAGTGACCAGTACTTC	CASSIGTSGESDQYF
TRBV20-1	medium-sized	TRBJ2-7	TRBD2	TGCAGTGCTAGAGATTCTTCACGGGCTGACGGGGGGGAGCAGTACTTC	CSARDSSRADGGEQYF
TRBV12-3/TRBV12-4	medium-sized	TRBJ1-2	-	TGTGCCAGCAGTTCTCAGGGGAGCGGCTATGGCTACACCTTC	CASSSQGSGYGYTF
TRBV5-4	-	TRBJ2-3	TRBD2	TGTGCCAGCAGCTTACTAGCGGGACCGAACACAGATACGCAGTATTTT	CASSLLAGPNTDTQYF
TRBV7-2	medium-sized	TRBJ2-1	TRBD2	TGTGCCAGCAGCCCCAGGACTAGCGAGGCCAATGAGCAGTTCTTC	CASSPRTSEANEQFF
TRBV6-6	few	TRBJ1-5	-	TGTGCCAGCAGTAAACAGGGCTCGTGGCAGCCCCAGCATTTT	CASSKQGSWQPQHF
TRBV27	medium-sized	TRBJ1-2	-	TGTGCCAGCAGGTCCCTAGTAGGGTACTATGGCTACACCTTC	CASRSLVGYYGYTF
TRBV7-9	few	TRBJ2-1	-	TGTGCCAGCAGCTTAGATAGCGGATACAATGAGCAGTTCTTC	CASSLDSGYNEQFF
TRBV20-1	-	TRBJ2-3	TRBD2	TGCAGTGCTAGCTCGCCCTGGGGGAGGGCCAGGGATACGCAGTATTTT	CSASSPWGRARDTQYF
TRBV7-2	large	TRBJ2-1	TRBD1	TGTGCCAGCAGCCAAAAGACAGGGGGCCATGAGCAGTTCTTC	CASSQKTGGHEQFF
TRBV11-2	medium-sized	TRBJ1-2	-	TGTGCCAGCAGCTTAGACCCCGGGAACTATGGCTACACCTTC	CASSLDPGNYGYTF
TRBV20-1	-	TRBJ2-3	TRBD2	TGCAGTGCTAGAGATCGGCTAGCGGGAGTGGGAGATACGCAGTATTTT	CSARDRLAGVGDTQYF
TRBV16	medium-sized	TRBJ1-5	-	TGTGCCAGCAGCCAATTCAGATATCAGCCCCAGCATTTT	CASSQFRYQPQHF
TRBV12-3/TRBV12-4	medium-sized	TRBJ2-1	-	TGTGCCAGCAGTCCCCCCGCCGGCTCCTACAATGAGCAGTTCTTC	CASSPPAGSYNEQFF
TRBV29-1	large	TRBJ1-6	-	TGCAGCGTTGAAGCAGGGCCCAATTCACCCCTCCACTTT	CSVEAGPNSPLHF
TRBV7-2	medium-sized	TRBJ2-1	TRBD1	TGTGCCAGCGAAACGGGACAGTCATACAATGAGCAGTTCTTC	CASETGQSYNEQFF
TRBV20-1	medium-sized	TRBJ2-1	-	TGCAGTGCTAGTGAATCGGGACACGGCCACCGGGAGCAGTTCTTC	CSASESGHGHREQFF
TRBV20-1	large	TRBJ2-1	TRBD2	TGCAGTGCTAGACGGGAGGCGCGAGGCAATGAGCAGTTCTTC	CSARREARGNEQFF
TRBV6-1	medium-sized	TRBJ2-7	-	TGTGCCAGCAGTCTTAATTTTGGGGGTTGGTACGAGCAGTACTTC	CASSLNFGGWYEQYF
TRBV7-2	-	TRBJ2-5	-	TGTGCCAGCAGCCTCCAGAAGAGGGAGACCCAGTACTTC	CASSLQKRETQYF
TRBV7-8	medium-sized	TRBJ2-5	TRBD1	TGTGCCAGCAGCTTCGGACAGGGGGAGACCCAGTACTTC	CASSFGQGETQYF
TRBV10-3	medium-sized	TRBJ2-2	-	TGTGCCATCAGTGAGTCGTGGGGGCTTTCCACCGGGGAGCTGTTTTTT	CAISESWGLSTGELFF
TRBV18	medium-sized	TRBJ2-5	-	TGTGCCAGCTCACCACCGGCAGGCCCCCAAGAGACCCAGTACTTC	CASSPPAGPQETQYF
TRBV11-2	medium-sized	TRBJ2-1	-	TGTGCCAGCAGCTTTCAAGGGGACAATGAGCAGTTCTTC	CASSFQGDNEQFF
TRBV6-5	large	TRBJ2-3	-	TGTGCCAGCAGTAATCGGGACGGCACAGATACGCAGTATTTT	CASSNRDGTDTQYF
TRBV18	-	TRBJ2-7	TRBD2	TGTGCCAGCTCACCCGGACTAGCGCTGCTTTACGAGCAGTACTTC	CASSPGLALLYEQYF
TRBV29-1	once	TRBJ1-2	-	TGCAGCGTTGAGACGGGAGGCTACACCTTC	CSVETGGYTF
TRBV19	medium-sized	TRBJ1-1	-	TGTGCCAGTTTTCGGGCCCTTGAAGCTTTCTTT	CASFRALEAFF
TRBV19	large	TRBJ1-3	-	TGTGCCAGTAGCTTTGCATCTGGAAACACCATATATTTT	CASSFASGNTIYF
TRBV15	medium-sized	TRBJ2-2	TRBD2	TGTGCCACCAGCAGAGACCCGGGAGGGCCCGACGGGGAGCTGTTTTTT	CATSRDPGGPDGELFF
TRBV7-3	-	TRBJ2-3	-	TGTGCCAGCAGCCGGACTGTCACAGATACGCAGTATTTT	CASSRTVTDTQYF
TRBV20-1	-	TRBJ1-1	-	TGCAGTGCAGTTAGTAACATGAACACTGAAGCTTTCTTT	CSAVSNMNTEAFF
TRBV2	few	TRBJ2-1	-	TGTGCCAGCAGCAGAGAAAAGTCAATCTACAATGAGCAGTTCTTC	CASSREKSIYNEQFF
TRBV24-1	medium-sized	TRBJ2-2	-	TGTGCCACCAGTGATCGGGGTCGATTCAGGGGAATCGGGGAGCTGTTTTTT	CATSDRGRFRGIGELFF
TRBV20-1	large	TRBJ2-7	-	TGCAGTGCACCGGACCAGTCCTACGAGCAGTACTTC	CSAPDQSYEQYF
TRBV5-1	-	TRBJ2-5	-	TGCGCCAGCAGACAACTAGTGGTTCAAGAGACCCAGTACTTC	CASRQLVVQETQYF
TRBV3-1	-	TRBJ2-7	TRBD1	TGTGCCAGCAGCAGGGGGACAGGCGACTACGAGCAGTACTTC	CASSRGTGDYEQYF
TRBV7-9	medium-sized	TRBJ1-1	-	TGTGCCAGCAGCTTGCCGTCCACTGAAGCTTTCTTT	CASSLPSTEAFF
TRBV12-3/TRBV12-4	medium-sized	TRBJ1-3	-	TGTGCCAGCAAGCCCGGCGGTGGCGGCGGCGTTATAAACACCATATATTTT	CASKPGGGGGVINTIYF